What follows are 17 T cell receptor beta chains derived from one specimen sequenced in a study of graft-versus-host responses after intestinal transplantation. No antigen has been identified for these receptors. Clones were read by immunoSEQ multiplex PCR, and TCRdb kept only the in-frame ones, dropping some. Of about 120,000 clones listed, 75% to 95% were seen once; the top ten hold approximately 0.18%. The specimen comprised unstimulated CD4+ T cells sorted from spleen or lymph node cells, sampled before intestinal transplant. The receptor source for this set is a human donor who received an intestinal transplant.

The genes are TRBV18 and TRBJ2-1, with 12 bases identical to TRBD2. The trim removed 1 base at V and 4 bases at J, leaving 5 bases unmatched. The CDR3 contains 17 residues. Looked up from germline, CDR1 is KGHSH and CDR2 is LQKENI. The CDR3 loop is CASSPRGTSGLYNEQFF. The CDR3, as DNA: TGTGCCAGCTCACCACGCGGGACTAGCGGGTTATACAATGAGCAGTTCTTC.

The CDR3: CASSPGQAVGNTIYF. The CDR3 DNA reads TGCGCCAGCAGCCCCGGACAGGCCGTTGGAAACACCATATATTTT. The chain carries TRBV5-1 and TRBJ1-3; TRBD1 matches 7 bases. The CDR3 has 15 residues. The V segment lost 4 bases and the J segment 3 bases; nucleotides outside the gene matches: 7. CDR1 is SGHRS and CDR2 is YFSETQ in the germline V gene.

This clone was counted once. This chain connects TRBV5-4 to TRBJ1-1; TRBD1 matches at 7 bases. CDR1 is SGHNT, CDR2 YYREEE, per germline (reference sequence). The trim removed 1 base at V and 4 bases at J, leaving 4 bases unmatched. The CDR3 consists of 14 residues. CDR3 region: CASSLWSGGTEAFF. The DNA for the CDR3 is TGTGCCAGCAGCTTGTGGTCAGGGGGCACTGAAGCTTTCTTT.

The genes are TRBV11-3 and TRBJ2-7, with a tentative D call TRBD2 (7 bases). CDR1 is SGHNT and CDR2 is YENEEA in the germline V gene. The CDR3 spans 15 residues. The V end was cut by 3 bases, the J end by 0 bases, with 12 bases between. The CDR3 loop is CASSLRGGDSYEQYF. CDR3 sequence (DNA): TGTGCCAGCAGCTTGAGGGGGGGGGACTCCTACGAGCAGTACTTC.

The chain joins TRBV5-1 to TRBJ1-6, with D perhaps matching TRBD1 (5 bases). The CDR3 loop spans 15 amino acids. Trimming left V 4 bases short and J 7 bases short, with 15 bases between. Germline CDR1 SGHRS, CDR2 YFSETQ. Written as DNA, the CDR3 is TGCGCCAGCAGCCGACGGGACTTTCCGAATTCACCCCTCCACTTT. Its translation: CASSRRDFPNSPLHF.

The rearrangement uses TRBV4-3 and TRBJ1-4; the D gene is possibly TRBD1 (6 bases). The V end was cut by 8 bases, the J end by 5 bases, with 12 bases between. CDR3 length equals 13 residues. CDR1 and CDR2 from the germline V gene are LGHNA and YSLEER. The CDR3 DNA follows: TGCGCCAGCGCAGGACAGACAAATGAAAAACTGTTTTTT. Protein: CASAGQTNEKLFF.

V is TRBV30 and J is TRBJ2-5; the match to TRBD1 covers 9 bases. Germline lookup yields CDR1 GTSNPN and CDR2 SVGIG (reference sequence). The CDR3 extends over 18 amino acids. V was pared by 7 bases and J by 5 bases, with 23 bases of the junction left unmatched. DNA for the CDR3: TGTGCCTCAGGGACAGGGCAAGGTCTAGCGGACCCCCGGGAGACCCAGTACTTC. Its translation: CASGTGQGLADPRETQYF.

The gene calls are TRBV10-2 and TRBJ1-1, with TRBD1 as a possible D gene (6 bases). CDR3 length: 13 residues. Germline V gene sequence: CDR1 WSHSY, CDR2 SAAADI. The V and J ends lost 6 bases and 1 base respectively, with 9 bases between them. CDR3 sequence: CASRGQPNTEAFF. CDR3 coding DNA: TGCGCCAGCAGAGGACAGCCGAACACTGAAGCTTTCTTT.

The CDR3: CASGVRASGPLRGEQFF. In nucleotides, the CDR3 is TGTGCCAGCGGCGTTAGGGCTAGCGGGCCCCTCCGGGGTGAGCAGTTCTTC. V is TRBV28 and J is TRBJ2-1, with 8 nucleotides matching TRBD2. This CDR3 contains 17 residues. After removal of 8 bases from V and 9 bases from J, the junction contained 21 bases not matched to a gene. In germline, CDR1 is MDHEN, CDR2 SYDVKM.

This chain uses TRBV5-8 with TRBJ1-4; 8 nucleotides match TRBD1. Unmatched junction bases numbered 4, after V lost 4 bases and J lost 8 bases. CDR3 length: 13 residues. The germline CDR1 and CDR2 sequences are SGHTS and YDEGEE. The CDR3 spells CASSPTGAEKLFF. DNA of the CDR3: TGTGCCAGCAGCCCGACAGGGGCCGAAAAACTGTTTTTT.

V usage is TRBV27 and J usage is TRBJ1-1; weak D call: TRBD1 (6 bases). Germline CDR1 MNHEY, CDR2 SMNVEV (reference sequence). Between the trimmed V and J ends, which lost 4 bases and 3 bases, there was a span of 12 bases. The CDR3 runs 14 residues. Here the CDR3 reads CASSSQGGDTEAFF. CDR3 nucleotides: TGTGCCAGCAGTTCACAGGGAGGGGACACTGAAGCTTTCTTT.

The genes are TRBV7-9 and TRBJ1-2; 9 nucleotides match TRBD1. With V trimmed by 5 bases and J by 8 bases, 12 bases remained unmatched. There are 15 residues in the CDR3. Germline-derived CDR1 and CDR2 are SEHNR and FQNEAQ (reference sequence). CDR3 bases: TGTGCCAGCAGCCCCTTTGGGGACAGGGACATCGGCTACACCTTC. Amino acids: CASSPFGDRDIGYTF.

The chain links TRBV28 to TRBJ2-7; 7 bases are a match to TRBD1. The CDR3 spans 16 residues. V was clipped by 6 bases and J by 0 bases; unmatched bases: 11. In germline, CDR1 is MDHEN, CDR2 SYDVKM. The CDR3 is CASSRTGTASSYEQYF. In DNA, the CDR3 is TGTGCCAGCAGCCGTACCGGGACAGCGAGCTCCTACGAGCAGTACTTC.

The chain uses TRBV5-1 and TRBJ2-1, with D possibly TRBD2 on 5 matching bases. The germline gives CDR1 SGHRS, CDR2 YFSETQ. This CDR3 comprises 15 residues. The V gene lost 2 bases and the J gene lost 3 bases, with 12 bases spanning the gap. This CDR3 reads CASSLSGLGYNEQFF. Here the CDR3 DNA reads TGCGCCAGCAGCTTATCGGGATTAGGCTACAATGAGCAGTTCTTC.

The chain carries TRBV28 and TRBJ2-2; D is unclear. The germline V and J ends were trimmed by 5 bases and 6 bases, with 16 bases remaining between them. Germline CDR1 MDHEN, CDR2 SYDVKM. CDR3 length equals 15 residues. CDR3 sequence reads: CASSATLSYSGELFF. In nucleotides, the CDR3 is TGTGCCAGCAGTGCGACTCTCTCGTACTCCGGGGAGCTGTTTTTT.

This chain joins TRBV7-3 and TRBJ2-1, with D unclear. Germline V gene data show CDR1 as SGHTA and CDR2 as FQGTGA. The CDR3 has 12 amino acids. Trimming left V 5 bases short and J 9 bases short, with 11 bases between. The CDR3 nucleotides read TGTGCCAGCAGCCGACAAGTGGGTGAGCAGTTCTTC. Its translation: CASSRQVGEQFF.

V is TRBV9 and J is TRBJ2-1; TRBD2 agrees at 9 bases. Trimming at V came to 4 bases and at J to 5 bases, leaving 7 bases not matched to a gene. Germline CDR1 is SGDLS and CDR2 is YYNGEE. This CDR3 has 15 amino acids. CDR3 DNA: TGTGCCAGCAGCCCCCGGGTAGCGGGGGACAATGAGCAGTTCTTC. It specifies CASSPRVAGDNEQFF.